These T cell receptor beta chains were read from a single sample in a study of memory CD4+ T cells and cytomegalovirus serostatus. Assay used: immunoSEQ multiplex PCR; TCRdb lists only in-frame clones, some missing. In the table there are just over 40,000 clones, about 76% of which are singletons. The sample was memory CD4+ T cells from blood. All receptors come from an adult in good health and CMV-seronegative. The CDR3 runs from the conserved cysteine through the conserved F or W. The D gene is left open where the match is weak. Some rows mark clone size as missing; the rest say once, few, many or name a class of expanded clone.

clone size: NA
J gene: TRBJ1-6
V gene: TRBV4-2
D gene: NA
CDR3 DNA: TGTGCCAGCAGCCTGCACATGGAGGAATCACCCCTCCACTTT
CDR3 protein: CASSLHMEESPLHF

clone size: NA
J gene: TRBJ1-6
V gene: TRBV29-1
D gene: TRBD1
CDR3 DNA: TGCAGCTCCCAATCATCTGGGACAGGGGTTTCACCCCTCCACTTT
CDR3 protein: CSSQSSGTGVSPLHF

clone size: NA
J gene: TRBJ2-7
V gene: TRBV4-3
D gene: NA
CDR3 DNA: TGCGCCAGCAGCCAGTTGGTGGTTGGAGGGTTCGAGCAGTACTTC
CDR3 protein: CASSQLVVGGFEQYF

clone size: once
J gene: TRBJ2-3
V gene: TRBV5-8
D gene: NA
CDR3 DNA: TGTGCCAGCAGCTCATTTGTCCAATGGGGAGATACGCAGTATTTT
CDR3 protein: CASSSFVQWGDTQYF

clone size: NA
J gene: TRBJ2-1
V gene: TRBV5-1
D gene: TRBD2
CDR3 DNA: TGCGCCAGCAGCTCCGGACTAGCGGGGGGGCTAAATGAGCAGTTCTTC
CDR3 protein: CASSSGLAGGLNEQFF

clone size: NA
J gene: TRBJ2-5
V gene: TRBV19
D gene: TRBD1
CDR3 DNA: TGTGCCAGTAGGGCGGTGGGACAGGGTAAAGAGACCCAGTACTTC
CDR3 protein: CASRAVGQGKETQYF

clone size: NA
J gene: TRBJ2-5
V gene: TRBV7-9
D gene: TRBD2
CDR3 DNA: TGTGCCAGCAGCTTTGGCGGGGGCCAAGAGACCCAGTACTTC
CDR3 protein: CASSFGGGQETQYF

clone size: NA
J gene: TRBJ2-3
V gene: TRBV5-6
D gene: TRBD1
CDR3 DNA: TGTGCCAGCAGCCAGCGGACAGGCTCGCCTAGCACAGATACGCAGTATTTT
CDR3 protein: CASSQRTGSPSTDTQYF

clone size: NA
J gene: TRBJ2-2
V gene: TRBV5-1
D gene: TRBD1
CDR3 DNA: TGCGCCAGCAGCCCGGGACAGGGATACTCCGGGGAGCTGTTTTTT
CDR3 protein: CASSPGQGYSGELFF

clone size: few
J gene: TRBJ2-2
V gene: TRBV6-5
D gene: TRBD2
CDR3 DNA: TGTGCCAGCAGTTACGGCGGGGGGGGACTAACCGGGGAGCTGTTTTTT
CDR3 protein: CASSYGGGGLTGELFF

clone size: NA
J gene: TRBJ2-3
V gene: TRBV27
D gene: NA
CDR3 DNA: TGTGCCAGCAGTTTTTTAGATACGCAGTATTTT
CDR3 protein: CASSFLDTQYF

clone size: NA
J gene: TRBJ2-3
V gene: TRBV10-3
D gene: NA
CDR3 DNA: TGTGCCATCAGTGAGTCGGTGGGCACAGATACGCAGTATTTT
CDR3 protein: CAISESVGTDTQYF

clone size: NA
J gene: TRBJ2-2
V gene: TRBV5-1
D gene: NA
CDR3 DNA: TGCGCCAGCTCCCAGCTGGCAGGGCTGTCCACCGGGGAGCTGTTTTTT
CDR3 protein: CASSQLAGLSTGELFF

clone size: NA
J gene: TRBJ2-3
V gene: TRBV6-5
D gene: NA
CDR3 DNA: TGTGCCAGCGGAACTAGCACAGATACGCAGTATTTT
CDR3 protein: CASGTSTDTQYF